These 32 T cell receptor beta chains came from one sample sequenced in a study of blood T cell repertoires in COVID-19. The protocol was immunoSEQ multiplex PCR, while the TCRdb copy is restricted to in-frame clones and leaves out a portion. The table shows about 330,000 clones, with approximately 85% occurring only once. The sequencing sample was made of peripheral blood. These receptors all stem from a human donor in a cohort sampled during active COVID-19.

V is TRBV2 and J is TRBJ2-4, with a weak D call TRBD1 (6 bases). CDR3 length: 15 residues. V dropped 6 bases and J dropped 1 base, with 13 bases sitting between them. CDR1 SNHLY and CDR2 FYNNEI come from the germline V gene. The DNA for the CDR3 is TGTGCCAGCAGGCACAGGGATACTGCCAAAAACATTCAGTACTTC. Translation gives CASRHRDTAKNIQYF.

This chain links TRBV10-1 with TRBJ1-2; possibly TRBD1 for D (5 bases). Trimming removed 4 bases at V and 2 bases at J, with 5 bases between. Germline V gene sequence: CDR1 WNHNN, CDR2 SYGVQD (reference sequence). The CDR3 spans 12 residues. In DNA, the CDR3 is TGCGCCAGCAGTGCAGGGAACTATGGCTACACCTTC. This translates into CASSAGNYGYTF.

The gene calls are TRBV18 and TRBJ2-4; D ambiguous. V was clipped by 3 bases and J by 8 bases, with 11 bases between them. The CDR3 consists of 13 residues. The germline CDR1 and CDR2 sequences are KGHSH and LQKENI. DNA of the CDR3: TGTGCCAGCTCACCCGGCGGTTGGGACATTCAGTACTTC. Translated: CASSPGGWDIQYF.

The chain carries TRBV29-1 and TRBJ2-1; D gene unclear. Trimming left V 6 bases short and J 4 bases short, with 10 bases between. Germline CDR1 and CDR2: SQVTM and ANQGSEA. This CDR3 is 12 amino acids long. The CDR3 DNA follows: TGCAGCGTCGTTACAGAATACAATGAGCAGTTCTTC. This translates into CSVVTEYNEQFF.

The chain uses TRBV6-5 and TRBJ1-1; no firm D call. Germline CDR1 and CDR2: MNHEY and SVGAGI. The CDR3 is 13 amino acids. Trimming shortened V by 4 bases and J by 7 bases, and 13 bases separated the two germline ends. The CDR3 region is CASSSITVLEAFF. Here the CDR3 DNA reads TGTGCCAGCAGTTCGATTACAGTTCTTGAAGCTTTCTTT.

This chain links TRBV28 with TRBJ1-4; D gene ambiguous. Germline CDR1 reads MDHEN; CDR2 reads SYDVKM. The CDR3 is 12 amino acids. Deletions cut 6 bases from V and 8 bases from J, with 10 bases between. As DNA, the CDR3 is TGTGCCAGCAGCCTAACTGTCGAAAAACTGTTTTTT. Translation gives CASSLTVEKLFF.

The chain couples TRBV28 to TRBJ1-6, with D unclear. V lost 5 bases and J lost 0, with 14 bases in between. CDR1 and CDR2 from the germline V gene are MDHEN and SYDVKM. The CDR3 has 17 residues. CDR3 in amino acids: CASSPTGWSSYNSPLHF. CDR3 DNA sequence: TGTGCCAGCAGTCCCACCGGATGGAGCTCCTATAATTCACCCCTCCACTTT.

This chain connects TRBV4-1 to TRBJ1-2, with 12 bases that match TRBD1. V shed 4 bases, J shed 4 bases, and the junction held 7 bases outside the gene matches. Germline CDR1 MGHRA, CDR2 YSYEKL. There are 16 residues in the CDR3. CDR3 residues: CASSRDRGQGGYGYTF. The CDR3 DNA is TGCGCCAGCAGCCGGGACAGGGGGCAAGGTGGCTATGGCTACACCTTC.

The V and J genes are TRBV21-1 and TRBJ2-7; TRBD2 is the table's D call and was not checked against the DNA. TRBV21-1 is a pseudogene locus. CDR3 size: 16 residues. The CDR3 nucleotides are TGTGCCAAAAGGCTCCAACTAGCGGGGAAGACCTACGAGCAGTACTTC. Protein product: CAKRLQLAGKTYEQYF.

V usage is TRBV24-1 and J usage is TRBJ2-7, with 7 nucleotides matching TRBD1. Germline V CDR1 and CDR2: KGHDR, SFDVKD. The CDR3 length is 15 residues. J lost 3 bases, V lost 1 base, and 5 bases had no gene match. The CDR3 DNA is TGTGCCACCAGTGATTTCGCGACAGGGAGCTACGAGCAGTACTTC. As protein: CATSDFATGSYEQYF.

This clone was counted once. V is TRBV2 and J is TRBJ1-2; no reliable D call. V lost 8 bases and J 1 base, leaving 8 bases between the germline ends. Germline-derived CDR1 and CDR2 are SNHLY and FYNNEI. The CDR3 sequence is 12 residues long. CDR3: CASLADNYGYTF. The CDR3 coding sequence is TGTGCCAGCCTCGCAGATAACTATGGCTACACCTTC.

V gene TRBV5-1 combines with J gene TRBJ2-7; 7 bases map to TRBD1. J was trimmed by 3 bases and V by 3 bases; bases with no gene match: 3. Germline V lookup: CDR1 SGHRS, CDR2 YFSETQ. The CDR3 is 13 amino acids. CDR3 sequence (DNA): TGCGCCAGCAGCTCGACAGGGAGCTACGAGCAGTACTTC. Translation: CASSSTGSYEQYF. Drawing the rest from reference TRBV5-1 and TRBJ2-7, the complete variable domain is KAGVTQTPRYLIKTRGQQVTLSCSPISGHRSVSWYQQTPGQGLQFLFEYFSETQRNKGNFPGRFSGRQFSNSRSEMNVSTLELGDSALYLCASSSTGSYEQYFGPGTRLTVT.

This chain connects TRBV6-5 to TRBJ1-1; 8 positions match TRBD1. The J segment lost 2 bases and the V segment lost 10 bases, leaving 9 bases of the junction unmatched. Germline CDR1 is MNHEY and CDR2 is SVGAGI. CDR3 size: 14 residues. CDR3 loop: CATQTGDVNTEAFF. Here the CDR3 DNA reads TGTGCCACCCAGACAGGGGATGTTAACACTGAAGCTTTCTTT.

V usage is TRBV6-1 and J usage is TRBJ2-3; 8 bases fit TRBD2. The germline CDR1 and CDR2 sequences are MNHNS and SASEGT. Losses at the gene ends were 4 bases for V and 4 bases for J; bases not matched to a gene: 10. This CDR3 region has 16 residues. CDR3 region: CASSGSGLAGSDTQYF. CDR3 DNA sequence: TGTGCCAGCAGTGGTTCGGGGCTAGCGGGTTCAGATACGCAGTATTTT.

V usage is TRBV7-9 and J usage is TRBJ1-3; TRBD1 is a possible D gene (6 bases). V lost 5 bases, J lost 4 bases, and 12 bases lay in between. The CDR3 is 14 amino acids. Per the germline V gene, CDR1 is SEHNR and CDR2 is FQNEAQ (reference sequence). CDR3 sequence: CASSPNRDGNTIYF. The CDR3 DNA reads as TGTGCCAGCAGCCCGAACAGGGACGGAAACACCATATATTTT. The entire variable domain, with the rest obtained from reference TRBV7-9 and TRBJ1-3, is as follows: DTGVSQNPRHKITKRGQNVTFRCDPISEHNRLYWYRQTLGQGPEFLTYFQNEAQLEKSRLLSDRFSAERPKGSFSTLEIQRTEQGDSAMYLCASSPNRDGNTIYFGEGSWLTVV.

The V call is TRBV19, the J call TRBJ1-1, with a weak D call TRBD1 (5 bases). V was cut by 11 bases and J by 4 bases, with 23 bases left in between. CDR1 and CDR2 from the germline V gene are LNHDA and SQIVND (reference sequence). The CDR3 runs to 15 residues. CDR3 in amino acids: CASGEGLPGGTEAFF. CDR3 DNA: TGTGCCTCTGGTGAGGGACTCCCGGGGGGCACTGAAGCTTTCTTT.

This chain links TRBV25-1 with TRBJ1-2, with TRBD1 matching 8 bases. Germline V CDR1 and CDR2: MGHDK, SYGVNS. Trimming took 5 bases from V and 8 from J; bases not matched to a gene: 10. The CDR3 is 14 amino acids. DNA of the CDR3: TGTGCCAGCAGTACCTGGACAGGGTCTCAGGGCTACACCTTC. Its translation: CASSTWTGSQGYTF.

The CDR3 protein is CASSLSSQNTEAFF. The CDR3 bases are TGTGCCAGCAGCTTAAGCTCACAAAACACTGAAGCTTTCTTT. This chain joins TRBV7-3 and TRBJ1-1; D remains unclear. Per germline, CDR1 SGHTA and CDR2 FQGTGA. V lost 1 base and J lost 2, with 8 bases in between. The CDR3 sequence is 14 residues long.

The chain has TRBV19 and TRBJ2-2, with 9 bases matching TRBD1. The CDR3 sequence is 16 residues long. J lost 6 bases, V lost 11 bases, and 16 bases had no gene match. Germline CDR1 is LNHDA and CDR2 is SQIVND (reference sequence). This chain's CDR3 is CAGGTGRSGSPGELFF. Written as DNA, the CDR3 is TGTGCCGGGGGGACAGGGCGATCCGGTAGCCCCGGGGAGCTGTTTTTT.

This chain joins TRBV7-8 and TRBJ2-2; D unresolved. This CDR3 comprises 13 residues. Trimming left V 4 bases short and J 7 bases short, with 10 bases between. Germline assignment: CDR1 SGHVS and CDR2 FQNEAQ. The chain's CDR3 is CASSSAPGGELFF. The CDR3 DNA follows: TGTGCCAGCAGCTCCGCCCCGGGCGGGGAGCTGTTTTTT.

The rearrangement uses TRBV18 and TRBJ2-2, with D maybe TRBD1 (5 bases). CDR3 length: 15 residues. The V gene's germline CDR1 is KGHSH and CDR2 LQKENI. Trimming removed 1 base at V and 2 bases at J, with 8 bases between. The CDR3 region is CASSPQRGNTGELFF. The CDR3 DNA sequence: TGTGCCAGCTCACCACAAAGGGGTAACACCGGGGAGCTGTTTTTT.

This chain links TRBV5-1 with TRBJ1-1; D gene unclear. Trimming pared 0 bases from V and 4 bases from J, leaving 10 bases between. The CDR3 spans 14 residues. CDR1 is SGHRS and CDR2 is YFSETQ in the germline V gene. The CDR3 DNA follows: TGCGCCAGCAGCTTGGGGCGCGGTCCCACTGAAGCTTTCTTT. Its protein is CASSLGRGPTEAFF.

The genes are TRBV3-1 (or the pseudogene TRBV3-2) and TRBJ2-3, with D possibly matching TRBD1 (5 bases). The CDR3 is 12 residues long. V lost 4 bases to trimming and J lost 6 bases, with 8 bases between them. The germline V gene encodes CDR1 LGHDT and CDR2 YNNKEL (reference sequence). The CDR3 DNA sequence: TGTGCCAGCAGCCCCAGGGTGGATACGCAGTATTTT. Encoded protein: CASSPRVDTQYF.

This clone was counted between two and nine times. The J gene is TRBJ1-3, the V gene TRBV30; D uncertain. The CDR3 is 14 residues long. Germline CDR1 and CDR2: GTSNPN and SVGIG (reference sequence). Trimming shortened V by 3 bases and J by 0 bases, and 9 bases separated the two germline ends. The CDR3 DNA sequence: TGTGCCTGGAGCCCATCGGGCTCTGGAAACACCATATATTTT. Translated: CAWSPSGSGNTIYF.

The chain employs TRBV13 and TRBJ2-3, with D possibly matching TRBD2 (6 bases). The V gene's germline CDR1 is PRHDT and CDR2 FYEKMQ (reference sequence). The length of the CDR3 is 17 residues. V gave up 3 bases and J gave up 0 bases, with 16 bases separating them. Here the CDR3 DNA reads TGTGCCAGCAGCTTTTGGAGGGGTCAATCTAGCACAGATACGCAGTATTTT. Encoded protein: CASSFWRGQSSTDTQYF.

The genes are TRBV18 and TRBJ1-1; D unclear. This CDR3 has 14 amino acids. Germline V gives CDR1 KGHSH, CDR2 LQKENI. The ends were cut back, 0 bases at V and 8 bases at J, with 13 bases in the middle. The CDR3 is CASSPPYSSKEAFF. The DNA of the CDR3 is TGTGCCAGCTCACCACCTTACAGCTCCAAGGAAGCTTTCTTT.

The chain recombines TRBV6-5 with TRBJ1-2; D unresolved. The V end was cut by 3 bases, the J end by 5 bases, with 10 bases between. The length of the CDR3 is 13 residues. Germline V gives CDR1 MNHEY, CDR2 SVGAGI. The CDR3 DNA reads as TGTGCCAGCAGTTATAGCCAGTCGTATGGCTACACCTTC. This gives the protein CASSYSQSYGYTF.

A note on this clone: Within the sample, other DNA sequences also encode this same CDR3. The V call is TRBV6-5, the J call TRBJ1-6, with TRBD1 identical over 7 bases. Germline CDR1 reads MNHEY; CDR2 reads SVGAGI. The CDR3 has 14 residues. Trimming removed 6 bases from V and 3 bases from J; junction bases left unmatched: 2. CDR3 in DNA: TGTGCCAGCAGACAGGGGAGCTATAATTCACCCCTCCACTTT. Residues: CASRQGSYNSPLHF.

This clone turned up a few times. The J gene is TRBJ1-5, the V gene TRBV6-2 or TRBV6-3, with a weak D call TRBD1 (6 bases). Trimming pared 4 bases from V and 10 bases from J, leaving 11 bases between. The CDR3 loop spans 12 amino acids. Germline V gene lookup returns CDR1 MNHEY and CDR2 SVGEGT. The chain's CDR3 is CASSSTGQPQHF. The CDR3 DNA reads TGTGCCAGCAGTTCGACAGGCCAACCCCAGCATTTT.

The CDR3 protein is CATSWSGQLLHF. The CDR3 coding sequence is TGTGCCACCAGCTGGAGCGGACAGTTACTCCACTTT. The chain recombines TRBV15 with TRBJ1-6; D possibly corresponds to TRBD1 (6 bases). Per germline, CDR1 LNHNV and CDR2 YYDKDF (reference sequence). The CDR3 extends over 12 amino acids. Between the trimmed V and J ends, which lost 5 bases and 16 bases, there was a span of 15 bases.

The rearrangement uses TRBV27 and TRBJ1-1; possible D gene TRBD1, 5 bases. The V gene lost 10 bases and the J gene lost 6 bases, with 21 bases spanning the gap. Germline CDR1 and CDR2: MNHEY and SMNVEV (reference sequence). CDR3 length: 14 residues. The CDR3 DNA follows: TGTGCCACCAGCAGGGAAAAACGGGTTTCTGAAGCTTTCTTT. This gives the protein CATSREKRVSEAFF.

This clone was counted only a few times. The CDR3 sequence: CASSLRGLRIDTDTQYF. CDR3 nucleotide sequence: TGTGCCAGCAGCTTGCGAGGTCTCCGTATAGACACAGATACGCAGTATTTT. The chain links TRBV11-2 to TRBJ2-3; D is unresolved. CDR1 and CDR2 from the germline V gene are SGHAT and FQNNGV. The CDR3 is 17 amino acids. V dropped 3 bases and J dropped 2 bases, with 18 bases sitting between them.